This T cell receptor beta chain was profiled in a study of cytomegalovirus exposure and HLA in healthy donors. Germline CDR1 is LGHNA and CDR2 is YNFKEQ. V was pared by 0 bases and J by 8 bases, with 10 bases between. CDR3 length equals 13 residues. Both 60 Vbeta primers and 13 Jbeta primers went into the PCR. Profiling relied on immunoSEQ multiplex PCR, and the TCRdb table lists in-frame clones only, not all of them. The sample records 98,000 or so clones, approximately 77% being singletons. The source of this sequence is a female donor in good health and CMV-seronegative. V gene TRBV4-2 combines with J gene TRBJ1-2; D gene uncertain. The source material was PBMCs. The CDR3 reads CASSQEGGHGYTF. The CDR3, as DNA: TGTGCCAGCAGCCAAGAGGGAGGTCACGGCTACACCTTC.